These 22 T cell receptor beta chains originate from one sample sequenced in a study of T cell changes during pregnancy in multiple sclerosis. Sequenced by immunoSEQ multiplex PCR; TCRdb stores in-frame clones only, minus some. Of under 45,000 clones in the sample, roughly 91% were seen once. This material consisted of CD4+ T cells from peripheral blood mononuclear cells, taken in the third trimester of pregnancy. These receptors all come from a female donor with multiple sclerosis, enrolled in a pregnancy study.

The V call is TRBV28, the J call TRBJ2-3, with a weak D call TRBD2 (6 bases). Germline V gene lookup returns CDR1 MDHEN and CDR2 SYDVKM. V lost 6 bases, J lost 6 bases, and 19 bases lay in between. This CDR3 has 15 amino acids. CDR3 nucleotide sequence: TGTGCCAGCAGACAAGCGGGCCCCCTGGGGGATACGCAGTATTTT. Residues: CASRQAGPLGDTQYF.

The J gene is TRBJ2-7, the V gene TRBV2; D unclear. CDR3 size: 14 residues. CDR1 SNHLY and CDR2 FYNNEI come from the germline V gene. V shed 3 bases and J shed 0 bases, with 9 bases lying between them. The CDR3 reads CASSDSQASYEQYF. The CDR3 region has the DNA TGTGCCAGCAGTGACAGCCAGGCCTCCTACGAGCAGTACTTC.

This chain uses TRBV6-6 with TRBJ2-5, with 8 bases identical to TRBD2. With V trimmed by 2 bases and J by 4 bases, 6 bases remained unmatched. The CDR3 totals 15 residues. Per the germline V gene, CDR1 is MNHNY and CDR2 is SVGAGI (reference sequence). CDR3 residues: CASSYRLAGGETQYF. The CDR3 DNA follows: TGTGCCAGCAGTTACCGGCTAGCGGGTGGAGAGACCCAGTACTTC.

In this sample, this clone turned up once. This chain joins TRBV11-3 and TRBJ2-5; 8 bases are a match to TRBD2. Trimming took 5 bases from V and 0 from J; bases not matched to a gene: 8. CDR3 size: 16 residues. Per the germline V gene, CDR1 is SGHNT and CDR2 is YENEEA. In DNA, the CDR3 is TGTGCCAGCAGCCACGGTATAGCGGGGAACCAAGAGACCCAGTACTTC. Translation: CASSHGIAGNQETQYF.

CDR3 protein: CASSQEGSGTSGYEQFF. The CDR3 DNA reads TGCGCCAGCAGCCAAGAAGGGTCCGGGACTAGCGGGTACGAGCAGTTCTTC. The chain links TRBV4-1 to TRBJ2-1; TRBD2 matches at 12 bases. The CDR3 has 17 amino acids. With 0 bases clipped from V and 10 bases from J, the junction kept 10 bases outside the gene matches. CDR1 and CDR2 (germline): MGHRA, YSYEKL.

The rearrangement joins TRBV15 to TRBJ1-2; 7 bases align to TRBD1. The germline V gene has CDR1 LNHNV and CDR2 YYDKDF (reference sequence). Losses at the gene ends were 4 bases for V and 6 bases for J; bases not matched to a gene: 5. The CDR3 loop spans 13 amino acids. The CDR3 reads CATSTGGGNGYTF. The CDR3 DNA reads as TGTGCCACCAGCACAGGAGGGGGCAATGGCTACACCTTC. The full variable domain, its missing parts supplied by reference TRBV15 and TRBJ1-2, is DAMVIQNPRYQVTQFGKPVTLSCSQTLNHNVMYWYQQKSSQAPKLLFHYYDKDFNNEADTPDNFQSRRPNTSFCFLDIRSPGLGDTAMYLCATSTGGGNGYTFGSGTRLTVV.

CDR3 in amino acids: CASSPQPLTGNTEAFF. The CDR3 nucleotides are TGCGCCAGCAGCCCGCAACCTTTGACAGGGAACACTGAAGCTTTCTTT. The chain is built from TRBV5-1 and TRBJ1-1, with a possible D match to TRBD1 (6 bases). V gave up 4 bases and J gave up 1 base, with 17 bases separating them. The CDR3 is 16 amino acids. Germline CDR1 reads SGHRS; CDR2 reads YFSETQ.

The J gene is TRBJ2-7, the V gene TRBV15, with 9 bases fitting TRBD2. Looked up from germline, CDR1 is LNHNV and CDR2 is YYDKDF (reference sequence). With V trimmed by 1 base and J by 3 bases, 10 bases remained unmatched. The length of the CDR3 is 17 residues. The DNA of the CDR3 is TGTGCCACCAGCAGAGTTTTACTAGCGGGTACCCACTACGAGCAGTACTTC. The encoded protein is CATSRVLLAGTHYEQYF.

Only a few counts were recorded for this clone. The rearrangement uses TRBV28 and TRBJ1-5; TRBD1 aligns across 9 bases. V dropped 6 bases and J dropped 7; count of bases not matched to a gene: 10. The CDR3 consists of 15 residues. Per the germline V gene, CDR1 is MDHEN and CDR2 is SYDVKM. For the CDR3, the DNA is TGTGCCAGCAGGCTACAGGGGGCTGGGGGACAGCCCCAGCATTTT. It yields the protein CASRLQGAGGQPQHF.

This clone was seen just once. The V gene is TRBV9, the J gene TRBJ2-5, with 7 bases fitting TRBD1. The length of the CDR3 is 16 residues. Germline values: CDR1 SGDLS, CDR2 YYNGEE. V was pared by 2 bases and J by 1 base, with 8 bases of the junction left unmatched. The CDR3 nucleotides are TGTGCCAGCAGCGTGAGGGGAGACAGGGCCCAAGAGACCCAGTACTTC. It specifies CASSVRGDRAQETQYF.

The chain carries TRBV5-1 and TRBJ2-2; D might be TRBD1 (5 bases). Germline lookup yields CDR1 SGHRS and CDR2 YFSETQ. Trimming removed 1 base at V and 4 bases at J, with 20 bases between. This CDR3 has 18 residues. CDR3 DNA: TGCGCCAGCAGCTTGAGGTCGTTGACACCCCAGGGCACCGGGGAGCTGTTTTTT. Its protein is CASSLRSLTPQGTGELFF. Combining the CDR3 with reference TRBV5-1 and TRBJ2-2 gives the whole variable domain KAGVTQTPRYLIKTRGQQVTLSCSPISGHRSVSWYQQTPGQGLQFLFEYFSETQRNKGNFPGRFSGRQFSNSRSEMNVSTLELGDSALYLCASSLRSLTPQGTGELFFGEGSRLTVL.

The J gene is TRBJ2-7, the V gene TRBV6-1; D call uncertain. The germline CDR1 and CDR2 sequences are MNHNS and SASEGT. The CDR3 contains 13 residues. The V and J ends lost 5 bases and 2 bases respectively, with 10 bases between them. The CDR3 sequence: CASSRGPTYEQYF. DNA for the CDR3: TGTGCCAGCAGTCGAGGTCCTACCTACGAGCAGTACTTC.

V and J are TRBV4-3 and TRBJ2-5; tentative D call: TRBD2 (5 bases). CDR3 length: 16 residues. Trimming cost V 0 bases and J 4 bases, with 15 bases left between them. The germline V gene encodes CDR1 LGHNA and CDR2 YSLEER. In nucleotides, the CDR3 is TGCGCCAGCAGCCAAGATATAACACCGGGAAGAGAGACCCAGTACTTC. Its protein product is CASSQDITPGRETQYF.

This rearrangement joins TRBV18 to TRBJ2-3; 7 bases fit TRBD1. J was trimmed by 6 bases and V by 3 bases; bases with no gene match: 6. Germline V gene sequence: CDR1 KGHSH, CDR2 LQKENI. This CDR3 spans 14 amino acids. In DNA, the CDR3 is TGTGCCAGCTCACCTAGGGGACAGAGGGATACGCAGTATTTT. It codes for CASSPRGQRDTQYF.

The chain has TRBV6-5 and TRBJ1-2; 7 bases map to TRBD1. The CDR3 loop spans 15 amino acids. Germline trimming cut 11 bases from V and 8 bases from J; bases unmatched to any gene: 20. Germline V lookup: CDR1 MNHEY, CDR2 SVGAGI. In nucleotides, the CDR3 is TGTGCCTGTGCCCCCCGGGAAGGGGGCCAATACGGCTACACCTTC. It specifies CACAPREGGQYGYTF.

V is TRBV30 and J is TRBJ1-2, with TRBD1 matching 7 bases. Per the germline V gene, CDR1 is GTSNPN and CDR2 is SVGIG (reference sequence). With V trimmed by 0 bases and J by 5 bases, 12 bases remained unmatched. This CDR3 is built from 16 residues. CDR3 bases: TGTGCCTGGAGTGTCCGTCCAGGGGGGTCAAGTTATGGCTACACCTTC. Protein: CAWSVRPGGSSYGYTF.

CDR3 sequence (DNA): TGTGCCAGTAGCGTTATTTATCAGCCCCAGCATTTT. Translated, it gives CASSVIYQPQHF. The chain is built from TRBV19 and TRBJ1-5; D is uncertain. This CDR3 is 12 amino acids long. The V gene's germline CDR1 is LNHDA and CDR2 SQIVND (reference sequence). Trimming removed 6 bases at V and 5 bases at J, with 8 bases between.

The chain employs TRBV18 and TRBJ1-2, with 7 bases matching TRBD1. CDR1 is KGHSH, CDR2 LQKENI, per germline. Germline trimming cut 3 bases from V and 12 bases from J; bases unmatched to any gene: 4. The CDR3 runs to 11 residues. The CDR3 here is CASSPGQANTF. For the CDR3, the DNA is TGTGCCAGCTCACCCGGACAGGCAAACACCTTC. Full variable domain (rest looked up from reference TRBV18 and TRBJ1-2): NAGVMQNPRHLVRRRGQEARLRCSPMKGHSHVYWYRQLPEEGLKFMVYLQKENIIDESGMPKERFSAEFPKEGPSILRIQQVVRGDSAAYFCASSPGQANTFGSGTRLTVV.

This clone occurred a few times. The chain couples TRBV6-5 to TRBJ2-1, with D hard to call. This CDR3 contains 12 residues. The germline CDR1 and CDR2 sequences are MNHEY and SVGAGI. The V end lost 5 bases, the J end lost 9 bases, and 11 bases lay between the germline ends. The CDR3 DNA is TGTGCCAGCAGTACGCAGGTGGGTGAGCAGTTCTTC. Translation: CASSTQVGEQFF.

J is TRBJ1-2 and V is TRBV7-9; D gene ambiguous. Germline-derived CDR1 and CDR2 are SEHNR and FQNEAQ (reference sequence). The CDR3 sequence is 13 residues long. Trimming shortened V by 8 bases and J by 0 bases, and 10 bases separated the two germline ends. The CDR3 loop is CASLSRANYGYTF. For the CDR3, the DNA is TGTGCCAGCCTCTCACGGGCTAACTATGGCTACACCTTC. The variable domain in full, with the rest retrieved from reference TRBV7-9 and TRBJ1-2, is DTGVSQNPRHKITKRGQNVTFRCDPISEHNRLYWYRQTLGQGPEFLTYFQNEAQLEKSRLLSDRFSAERPKGSFSTLEIQRTEQGDSAMYLCASLSRANYGYTFGSGTRLTVV.

This chain links TRBV10-2 with TRBJ2-1; possible D gene TRBD1, 7 bases. The CDR3 extends over 14 amino acids. Trimming left V 6 bases short and J 8 bases short, with 17 bases between. CDR1 is WSHSY and CDR2 is SAAADI in the germline V gene. CDR3 DNA sequence: TGCGCCAGCAGCCAGACTAGAGGGGGCTATGAGCAGTTCTTC. It yields the protein CASSQTRGGYEQFF.

The chain is built from TRBV5-4 and TRBJ2-1; 8 nucleotides match TRBD1. Per germline, CDR1 SGHNT and CDR2 YYREEE (reference sequence). J lost 8 bases, V lost 2 bases, and 12 bases had no gene match. The CDR3 runs to 16 residues. CDR3 nucleotides: TGTGCCAGCAGCTTTCGAGGGACAGGCCGGGCCCATGAGCAGTTCTTC. It encodes CASSFRGTGRAHEQFF.